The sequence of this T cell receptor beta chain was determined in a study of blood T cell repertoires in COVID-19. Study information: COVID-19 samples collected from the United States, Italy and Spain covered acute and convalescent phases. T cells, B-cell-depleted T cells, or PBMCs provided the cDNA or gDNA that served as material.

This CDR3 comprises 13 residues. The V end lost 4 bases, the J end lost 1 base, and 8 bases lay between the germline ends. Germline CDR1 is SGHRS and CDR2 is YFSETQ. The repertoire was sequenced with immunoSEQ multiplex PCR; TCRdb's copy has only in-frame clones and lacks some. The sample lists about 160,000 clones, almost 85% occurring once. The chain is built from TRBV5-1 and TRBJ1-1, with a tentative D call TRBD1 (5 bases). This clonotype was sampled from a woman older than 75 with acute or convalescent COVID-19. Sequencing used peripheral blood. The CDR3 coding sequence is TGCGCCAGCAGCACCGGACAGAACACTGAAGCTTTCTTT. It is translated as CASSTGQNTEAFF.